This T cell receptor beta chain emerged from a study of cytomegalovirus exposure and HLA in healthy donors. Study-wide results and limits: Across donors, most TCRs were seen rarely, yet some public ones were widespread.

The donors (healthy individuals) were bone marrow donors. Use of 60 Vbeta and 13 Jbeta primers characterized the PCR. The method was immunoSEQ multiplex PCR; TCRdb's version includes in-frame clones alone and lacks a portion of them. Counted here are 170,000 or so clones, 77% occurring once; the ten biggest clones make up 1.5% to 2%. For this clone: As yet, its antigen is unknown.

The germline V gene has CDR1 MNHNS and CDR2 SASEGT. The CDR3 runs to 15 residues. The V segment lost 4 bases and the J segment 4 bases; nucleotides outside the gene matches: 7. This chain joins TRBV6-1 and TRBJ1-5, with 7 bases aligning to TRBD1. This receptor was identified in a woman younger than 45 in good health and CMV-seronegative. The sample consisted of PBMCs. DNA for the CDR3: TGTGCCAGCAGTGTACTCAGGGGGGTAAATCAGCCCCAGCATTTT. This encodes CASSVLRGVNQPQHF.